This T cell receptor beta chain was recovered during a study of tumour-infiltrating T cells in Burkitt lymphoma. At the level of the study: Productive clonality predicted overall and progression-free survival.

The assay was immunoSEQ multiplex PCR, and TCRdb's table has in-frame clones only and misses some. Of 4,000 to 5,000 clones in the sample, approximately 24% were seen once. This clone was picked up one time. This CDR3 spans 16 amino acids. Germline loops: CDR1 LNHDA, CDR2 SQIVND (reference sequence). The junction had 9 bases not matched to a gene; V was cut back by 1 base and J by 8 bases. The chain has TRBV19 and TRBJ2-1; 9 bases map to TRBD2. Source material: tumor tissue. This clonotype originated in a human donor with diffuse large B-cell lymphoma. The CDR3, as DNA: TGTGCCAGTAGTATAGTAAAGGGCGGGAGGGGGGATGAGCAGTTCTTC. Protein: CASSIVKGGRGDEQFF.